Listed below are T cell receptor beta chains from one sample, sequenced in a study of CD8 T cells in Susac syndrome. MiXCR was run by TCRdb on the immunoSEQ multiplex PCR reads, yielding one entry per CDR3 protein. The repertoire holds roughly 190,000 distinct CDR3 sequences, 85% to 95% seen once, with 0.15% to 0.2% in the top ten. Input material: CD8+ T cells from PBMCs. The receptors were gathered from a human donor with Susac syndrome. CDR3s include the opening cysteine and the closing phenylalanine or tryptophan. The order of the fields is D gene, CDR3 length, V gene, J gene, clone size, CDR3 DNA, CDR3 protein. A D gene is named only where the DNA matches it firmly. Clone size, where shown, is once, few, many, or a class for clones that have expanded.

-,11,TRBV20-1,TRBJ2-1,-,TGCAGTGTATTTCATGTAGATGAGCAGTTCTTC,CSVFHVDEQFF
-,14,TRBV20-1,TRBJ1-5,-,TGCAGTGCGTTGATGGTGGGGGGAGATCAGCCCCAGCATTTT,CSALMVGGDQPQHF
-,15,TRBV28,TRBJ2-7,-,TGTGCCAGCAGCACTCAAAGAGGGGCAAGGTACGAGCAGTACTTC,CASSTQRGARYEQYF
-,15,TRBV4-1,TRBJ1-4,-,TGCGCCAGCAGCTGGTCGAGTGGTAGTAATGAAAAACTGTTTTTT,CASSWSSGSNEKLFF
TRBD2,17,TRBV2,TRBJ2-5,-,TGTGCCAGCAGTGAACAGTCGGCTAGCGGGAGTTTGGAGACCCAGTACTTC,CASSEQSASGSLETQYF
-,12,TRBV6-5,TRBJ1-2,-,TGTGCCAGCAGGACGGGTTTCGATGGCTACACCTTC,CASRTGFDGYTF
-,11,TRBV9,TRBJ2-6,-,TGTGCCAGCAGCGTAGGCCGGGTCCTGACTTTC,CASSVGRVLTF
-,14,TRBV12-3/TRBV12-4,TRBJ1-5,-,TGTGCCAGCAGTTTTTGGGGAGTCAATCAGCCCCAGCATTTT,CASSFWGVNQPQHF
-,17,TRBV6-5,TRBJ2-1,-,TGTGCCAGCAGTTACTCGACCTCTCTACCAGCCGGCAATGAGCAGTTCTTC,CASSYSTSLPAGNEQFF
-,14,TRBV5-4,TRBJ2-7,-,TGTGCCAGCAGCTTGGAGGGGGGCCTGTACGAGCAGTACTTC,CASSLEGGLYEQYF
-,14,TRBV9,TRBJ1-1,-,TGTGCCAGCAACAGGGACCATTTGAACACTGAAGCTTTCTTT,CASNRDHLNTEAFF
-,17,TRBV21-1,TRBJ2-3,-,TGTGCCAGCAGCAAAGCTGGGGCTACCGGGAAATGGGATACGCAGTATTTT,CASSKAGATGKWDTQYF
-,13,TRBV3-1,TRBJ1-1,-,TGTGCCAGCAGTGCGGGGGTGAACACTGAAGCTTTCTTT,CASSAGVNTEAFF
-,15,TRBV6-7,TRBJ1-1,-,TGTGCCAGCAGTTACCCCGGACAGCCAAATAAAGAAGCTTTCTTT,CASSYPGQPNKEAFF
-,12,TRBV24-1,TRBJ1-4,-,TGTGCCACCAGTCCCGATCGCTCTGAGCCGTTTTTT,CATSPDRSEPFF
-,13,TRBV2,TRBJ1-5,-,TGTGCCTCCCGGGGAGGGGCGATTCAGCCCCAGCATTTT,CASRGGAIQPQHF
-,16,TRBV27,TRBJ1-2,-,TGTGCCAGCAGTTTATCCGCCACAGGGAAGCCCTATGGCTACACCTTC,CASSLSATGKPYGYTF
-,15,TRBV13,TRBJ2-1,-,TGTGCCAGTGGGGATAATGAGCTAACCTACAATGAGCAGTTCTTC,CASGDNELTYNEQFF
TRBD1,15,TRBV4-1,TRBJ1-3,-,TGCGCCAGCAGCCAAGGGACAGGCTCTGGAAACACCATATATTTT,CASSQGTGSGNTIYF
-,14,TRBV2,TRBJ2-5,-,TGTGCCAGCAGTGAACCAGGGAATGAAGAGACCCAGTACTTC,CASSEPGNEETQYF
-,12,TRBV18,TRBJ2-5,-,TGTGCCAGCTCACCGACCCAAGAGACCCAGTACTTC,CASSPTQETQYF
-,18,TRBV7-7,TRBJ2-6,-,TGTGCTAGCAGCCCTAATCCGGGACAAAGCTCTGGGGCCAACGTCCTGACTTTC,CASSPNPGQSSGANVLTF
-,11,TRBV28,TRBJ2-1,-,TGTGCCAGCATTAGAAGCAATGAGCAGTTCTTC,CASIRSNEQFF
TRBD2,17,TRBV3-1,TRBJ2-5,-,TGTGCCAGCAGCCATAAGACTAGCGAGGGGGTGCGGGAGACCCAGTACTTC,CASSHKTSEGVRETQYF
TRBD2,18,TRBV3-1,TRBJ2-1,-,TGTGCCAGCAGCCCCCTCGGGGTGCTGGTAGCGGGAGGCAATGAGCAGTTCTTC,CASSPLGVLVAGGNEQFF
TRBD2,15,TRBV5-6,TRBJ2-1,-,TGTGCCAGCAGCCGACTAGCGGGACCCTACAATGAGCAGTTCTTC,CASSRLAGPYNEQFF
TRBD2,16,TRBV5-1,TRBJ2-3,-,TGCGCCAGCAGCCTCTCTGCGGGGGGTAGCACAGATACGCAGTATTTT,CASSLSAGGSTDTQYF
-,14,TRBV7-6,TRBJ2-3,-,TGTGCCAGCAGCTCTCCCATGGCCACAGATACGCAGTATTTT,CASSSPMATDTQYF
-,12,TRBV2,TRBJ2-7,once,TGTGCCAGCAGTGTGGCCTACTACGAGCAGTACTTC,CASSVAYYEQYF
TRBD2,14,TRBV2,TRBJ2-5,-,TGTGCCGGTCGACGTAGCGGGAGTCGGCAGACCCAGTACTTC,CAGRRSGSRQTQYF
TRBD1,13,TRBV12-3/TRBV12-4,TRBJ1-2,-,TGTGCCAGCAGTCGGACAGGGTTTGATGGCTACACCTTC,CASSRTGFDGYTF
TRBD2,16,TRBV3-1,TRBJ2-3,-,TGTGCCAGCAGCCTAACCCCTGCGGGGGGGCAAGATACGCAGTATTTT,CASSLTPAGGQDTQYF
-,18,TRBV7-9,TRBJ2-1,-,TGTGCCAGCAGCTCTGGGATTGCGGACTTAAGCTCCTACAATGAGCAGTTCTTC,CASSSGIADLSSYNEQFF
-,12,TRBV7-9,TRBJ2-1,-,TGTGCCAGCAGCGTTAGGGACCCCAGCGGGTTCTTC,CASSVRDPSGFF
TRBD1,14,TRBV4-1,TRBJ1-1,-,TGCGCCAGCAGAAACGGACAGGGGTTCACTGAAGCTTTCTTT,CASRNGQGFTEAFF
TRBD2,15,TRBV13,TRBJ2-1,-,TGTGCCAGCTCCCGGGGGGAACTAGCGGTTTTTGAGCAGTTCTTC,CASSRGELAVFEQFF
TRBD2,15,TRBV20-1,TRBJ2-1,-,TGCAGTGCTAGCCCCTTAGGACTAGCGGACAATGAGCAGTTCTTC,CSASPLGLADNEQFF
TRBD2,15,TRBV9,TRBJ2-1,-,TGTGCCAGCAGCGAACGGGGGGTGGGTTACAATGAGCAGTTCTTC,CASSERGVGYNEQFF
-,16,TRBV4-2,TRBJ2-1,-,TGTGCCAGCAGCCAAGCCCCCAACGGGGTCTACAATGAGCAGTTCTTC,CASSQAPNGVYNEQFF
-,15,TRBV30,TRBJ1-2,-,TGTGCCTGGACAAACCCGGGATGGCCCCTTTTTGGCTACACCTTC,CAWTNPGWPLFGYTF
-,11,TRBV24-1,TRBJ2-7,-,TGTGCCACCAGTGATGGTGGCGAGCAGTACTTC,CATSDGGEQYF
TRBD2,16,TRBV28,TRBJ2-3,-,TGTGCCAGCAGCACCACCGGCAGGGACTACACAGATACGCAGTATTTT,CASSTTGRDYTDTQYF
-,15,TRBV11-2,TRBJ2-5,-,TGTGCCAGCAGCTTAGCGGGGGCCTGGCAAGAGACCCAGTACTTC,CASSLAGAWQETQYF
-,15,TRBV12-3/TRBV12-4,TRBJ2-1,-,TGTGCCAGCACCCTCGTGGGCGGGGCCTACAATGAGCAGTTCTTC,CASTLVGGAYNEQFF
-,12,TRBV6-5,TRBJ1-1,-,TGTGCCAGTTCGGCCTCGAACACTGAAGCTTTCTTT,CASSASNTEAFF
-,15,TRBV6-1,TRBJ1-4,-,TGTGCCAGCAGTGAGACGGATGCAACTAATGAAAAACTGTTTTTT,CASSETDATNEKLFF